This T cell receptor beta chain was identified in a study of T cell clones after liver transplantation (dated by TCRdb to the late 2010s). Background for the entire study: Samples were obtained from ITN030ST, a randomized trial in which withdrawal of immunosuppression was attempted within 2 years of liver transplantation. Donor-reactive T cell clones were identified using TCRbeta sequencing after a pre-transplant mixed lymphocyte reaction and were then followed in post-transplant blood. Third party-reactive TCRbeta sequences from pre-transplant MLRs were also identified as an antigen-independent comparator for donor-reactive sequences. Three of the eight recipients were HCV-positive; the others were transplanted for non-autoimmune, non-viral indications. Until randomization at 12-24 months post-transplant, subjects were given standard immunosuppression, with no induction therapy. To count as tolerant, a recipient had to stay completely off immunosuppression for at least one year without liver enzymes climbing beyond twice the upper limit of normal. Blood samples were collected pre-transplant, then pre-randomization ahead of withdrawal, and finally post-randomization once withdrawal had either been completed or failed. The study cohort included 8 liver transplant recipients, of whom 3 were classified as tolerant and 5 as non-tolerant.

General conclusions and limits of the study: The conclusions were preliminary, being limited by small, heterogeneous patient numbers and by non-standardized post-transplant time points. Once repertoire turnover was taken into account, donor-reactive detection showed a significant reduction for CD4 in 7 of 8 subjects and for CD8 in 8 of 8. Low numbers of available donor cells limited the measurable donor-reactive repertoire in a couple of subjects. Donor-reactive sequences decreased more than third party-reactive sequences, which suggests partial antigen-specific deletion that was not related to withdrawal success. Without allograft tissue specimens, donor-reactive T cells may have migrated into the graft rather than being deleted. In 5 of 8 subjects, regardless of tolerance or HCV status, circulating donor-reactive CD4 TCRbeta sequences dropped significantly post-transplant.

In the case of this clone: What antigen it recognizes has not been identified. No clone much larger than this one lies a single base away; base qualities are absent.

The time point tag for this specimen amounts to: pre-transplant. Unstimulated PBMCs, after thawing, were stained for CD3, CD4 and CD8 and then FACS-sorted into CD3+CD4+ and CD3+CD8+ populations. Randomization to immunosuppression withdrawal applied to every one of the 8 studied subjects. The Qiagen DNeasy Blood and Tissue Kit was used for genomic DNA isolation. Reading from cysteine to phenylalanine, the CDR3 counts 15 amino acids. Only the CDR3 DNA stays, 45 bases, in frame from base 1. CDR1 and CDR2, per the germline V gene (reference sequence), are LNHDA and SQIVND. Clipping removes 7 bases from V and 7 bases from J, with 10 as the unmatched junction base count. High-throughput TCRbeta CDR3 sequencing of frozen genomic DNA was performed by immunoSEQ, including PCR amplification, mapping, bias correction and internal controls. Regarding the original processing steps: Only productive rearrangements were retained, and each unique TCRbeta sequence was defined by its CDR3 nucleotide sequence together with its V and J gene. A sequence counted as donor-reactive only if the sequence showed at least 5-fold expansion in CFSE-low cells compared with unstimulated pre-transplant cells and had a frequency of at least 0.01%. Minimum frequency thresholds were set for each subject on the basis of the unstimulated sample with the lowest template count, so that a detection power of at least 90% was ensured. Jensen-Shannon divergence between the top 1000 TCRbeta sequences post-transplant and pre-transplant was used to measure repertoire turnover. Two-sided Fisher's exact tests were used to test for changes in the detection of donor-reactive sequences. Entries here come from immuneACCESS through TCRdb and include only in-frame sequences with V and J called. Some clones fail to appear in such tables; in the studies checked, an unresolved V gene covers under half of the shortfall, and the cause of the remainder is unknown. V and J calls and clone size come straight from that table; D and trimming were deduced from the DNA. The sample table contains about 100,000 clones; only one count was recorded for around 86% of them. The ten top clones hold 0.8% to 1% of the sample.

The receptor chain draws on TRBV19 and TRBJ2-1; 10 bases in the junction line up with TRBD2. This TCR came from a human donor who received a liver transplant. The input for sequencing was CD4+ T cells from blood, taken before liver transplant. The nucleotide sequence reads as follows: TGTGCCAGTACCCTCCTAGCGGGAGTCTCTAATGAGCAGTTCTTC. Its translation reads: CASTLLAGVSNEQFF.